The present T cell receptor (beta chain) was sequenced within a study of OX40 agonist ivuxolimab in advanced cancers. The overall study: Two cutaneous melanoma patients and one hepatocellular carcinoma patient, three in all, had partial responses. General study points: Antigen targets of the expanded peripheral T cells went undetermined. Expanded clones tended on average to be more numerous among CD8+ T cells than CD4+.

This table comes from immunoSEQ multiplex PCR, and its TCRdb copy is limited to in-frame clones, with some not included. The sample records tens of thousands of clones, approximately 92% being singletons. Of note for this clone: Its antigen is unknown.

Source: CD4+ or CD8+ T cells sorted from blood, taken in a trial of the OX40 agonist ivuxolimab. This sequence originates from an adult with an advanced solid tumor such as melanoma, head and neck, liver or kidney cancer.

The CDR3: CASSFRFQQRMNTEAFF. CDR3 nucleotide sequence: TGTGCCAGCAGCTTCAGGTTTCAACAGAGAATGAACACTGAAGCTTTCTTT. The chain links TRBV5-5 to TRBJ1-1; D is unresolved. The V and J ends lost 2 bases and 0 bases respectively, with 17 bases between them. Germline CDR1 is SGHKS and CDR2 is YYEKEE (reference sequence). This CDR3 contains 17 residues.